This is a list of T cell receptor beta chains from one sample in a study of cytomegalovirus exposure and HLA in healthy donors. TCRdb's table, derived via immunoSEQ multiplex PCR, lists solely in-frame clones and lacks some. Of about 160,000 clones listed, over 75% were seen once; the top ten hold 1%. Material: PBMCs. These receptors originate from a woman between 45 and 60 years old in good health and CMV-seropositive. Each CDR3 is given with its conserved first and last residue. The D gene is left open where the match is weak. Clone size is shown for a subset of rows, as once, few, many or a class of expanded clone.

d_call j_call v_call clone_size cdr3_aa cdr3_nt
- TRBJ2-7 TRBV9 - CASSVATGQSYEQYF TGTGCCAGCAGCGTAGCTACCGGACAGTCCTACGAGCAGTACTTC
TRBD1 TRBJ2-7 TRBV9 once CAGSVDGTGSYEQYF TGTGCCGGCAGCGTAGACGGGACAGGGAGTTACGAGCAGTACTTC
TRBD1 TRBJ2-2 TRBV7-2 - CASSFDPRTGLTGELFF TGTGCCAGCAGCTTCGACCCAAGGACAGGGCTCACCGGGGAGCTGTTTTTT
- TRBJ1-4 TRBV28 - CASRFLEATNEKLFF TGTGCCAGCAGGTTTTTGGAGGCAACTAATGAAAAACTGTTTTTT
- TRBJ1-5 TRBV6-1 - CASSGYGGQLGGGGPQHF TGTGCCAGCAGTGGGTATGGCGGACAGCTAGGCGGAGGAGGGCCCCAGCATTTT
- TRBJ1-1 TRBV9 - CASSVALGGNTEAFF TGTGCCAGCAGCGTAGCGTTGGGAGGGAACACTGAAGCTTTCTTT
- TRBJ1-1 TRBV7-8 - CASSFTTTEAFF TGTGCCAGCAGCTTCACAACCACTGAAGCTTTCTTT
TRBD1 TRBJ2-2 TRBV27 - CATGTANTGELFF TGTGCCACCGGGACAGCCAACACCGGGGAGCTGTTTTTT
TRBD1 TRBJ1-2 TRBV29-1 once CSVPDRFYGYTF TGCAGCGTGCCGGACAGGTTTTATGGCTACACCTTC
TRBD1 TRBJ1-3 TRBV5-1 - CASSGGTGIGNTIYF TGCGCCAGCAGCGGCGGGACAGGGATTGGAAACACCATATATTTT
TRBD1 TRBJ1-3 TRBV9 - CASSSIIPGQTISGNTIYF TGTGCCAGCAGCTCCATCATACCGGGACAGACCATTTCTGGAAACACCATATATTTT
- TRBJ1-3 TRBV6-1 - CASTIGVNSGNTIYF TGTGCCAGCACCATCGGGGTGAACTCTGGAAACACCATATATTTT
- TRBJ1-1 TRBV28 - CASSSLQREAFF TGTGCCAGCAGTAGTCTTCAGCGGGAAGCTTTCTTT
- TRBJ1-4 TRBV5-8 once CASSWAGRGTNEKLFF TGTGCCAGCAGCTGGGCCGGGAGGGGAACTAATGAAAAACTGTTTTTT
TRBD2 TRBJ2-7 TRBV27 - CAHGWTSGSTYEQYF TGCGCCCACGGATGGACTAGCGGGAGCACCTACGAGCAGTACTTC
- TRBJ1-1 TRBV7-3 - CASSFGRDTEAFF TGTGCCAGCAGCTTCGGCCGGGACACTGAAGCTTTCTTT
- TRBJ2-7 TRBV6-5 - CASMGSSYEQYF TGTGCCAGCATGGGGAGCTCCTACGAGCAGTACTTC
TRBD1 TRBJ2-2 TRBV7-9 once CASSYRTGGSTGELFF TGTGCCAGCAGCTACAGGACAGGGGGCTCCACCGGGGAGCTGTTTTTT
TRBD1 TRBJ2-2 TRBV7-2 - CASSLMTGSRELFF TGTGCCAGCAGCCTTATGACAGGGTCCAGGGAGCTGTTTTTT
- TRBJ2-7 TRBV7-9 - CASSLALASEQYF TGTGCCAGCAGCTTAGCTCTAGCCTCCGAGCAGTACTTC
- TRBJ2-5 TRBV6-6 - CASSPQKGRETQYF TGTGCCAGCAGTCCCCAGAAAGGGAGAGAGACCCAGTACTTC
TRBD2 TRBJ2-3 TRBV2 - CASSEERGGQDTQYF TGTGCCAGCAGTGAGGAGCGGGGGGGCCAAGATACGCAGTATTTT
- TRBJ2-7 TRBV28 - CASRGTHSGSYEQYF TGTGCCAGCAGGGGAACACACAGCGGCTCCTACGAGCAGTACTTC
TRBD1 TRBJ2-5 TRBV6-5 - CASRPDRGQRETQYF TGTGCCAGCAGACCCGACAGGGGGCAGAGGGAGACCCAGTACTTC
TRBD1 TRBJ1-6 TRBV28 - CATAGSRDRFWEPLHF TGTGCCACCGCAGGATCTAGGGACAGGTTTTGGGAACCCCTCCACTTT
TRBD1 TRBJ1-2 TRBV9 - CASGRDRGFDYGYTF TGTGCCAGCGGTCGGGACAGGGGATTTGACTATGGCTACACCTTC
TRBD2 TRBJ2-1 TRBV15 few CATRSSGGHAKGGEQFF TGTGCCACACGGTCTAGCGGGGGCCACGCAAAGGGGGGTGAGCAGTTCTTC
- TRBJ1-6 TRBV27 - CASSFDPDWSSYNSPLHF TGTGCCAGCAGTTTCGACCCCGACTGGTCCTCCTATAATTCACCCCTCCACTTT
- TRBJ2-2 TRBV2 - CASSSSSWAGELFF TGTGCCAGCAGTTCCAGCTCGTGGGCGGGGGAGCTGTTTTTT
- TRBJ2-3 TRBV19 - CASGVPAGTDTQYF TGTGCCAGTGGAGTCCCTGCTGGCACAGATACGCAGTATTTT
- TRBJ2-3 TRBV28 - CASSLYRAARRVTQYF TGTGCCAGCAGTTTATACCGAGCGGCGAGGCGTGTTACGCAGTATTTT
TRBD1 TRBJ1-2 TRBV7-8 - CASSLPGQGRLFGYTF TGTGCCAGCAGCTTACCGGGACAGGGTAGGCTCTTTGGCTACACCTTC
TRBD1 TRBJ1-3 TRBV5-4 - CASSYRTGTFSGNTIYF TGTGCCAGCAGCTATCGGACAGGGACCTTCTCTGGAAACACCATATATTTT
- TRBJ2-3 TRBV4-3 - CASSQDTAAGRGTDTQYF TGCGCCAGCAGCCAAGATACCGCAGCGGGTAGGGGCACAGATACGCAGTATTTT
TRBD1 TRBJ2-2 TRBV5-1 - CASSEPGQAHTGELFF TGCGCCAGCAGCGAACCGGGACAGGCGCACACCGGGGAGCTGTTTTTT
- TRBJ1-6 TRBV14 - CASSRAGSYNSPLHF TGTGCCAGCAGCCGCGCAGGCTCCTATAATTCACCCCTCCACTTT
- TRBJ1-1 TRBV7-9 - CASSSETSGVVAFF TGTGCCAGCAGCTCCGAAACGAGCGGGGTAGTAGCTTTCTTT
- TRBJ1-1 TRBV15 - CATSTGASTEAFF TGTGCCACCAGCACGGGAGCTTCCACTGAAGCTTTCTTT
TRBD1 TRBJ1-3 TRBV11-2 - CASSLDHRGPAGNTIYF TGTGCCAGCAGCTTAGATCACAGGGGACCAGCTGGAAACACCATATATTTT
- TRBJ1-1 TRBV7-9 - CASSERSGVKAEAFF TGTGCCAGCAGCGAACGTTCAGGGGTTAAAGCTGAAGCTTTCTTT
- TRBJ1-4 TRBV25-1 - CASSAGDPDEKLFF TGTGCCAGCAGTGCAGGGGACCCGGATGAAAAACTGTTTTTT
- TRBJ2-7 TRBV7-9 - CSSSSAYEQYF TGTTCCAGCAGCTCCGCGTACGAGCAGTACTTC
- TRBJ1-1 TRBV7-2 few CASSRGGNTEAFF TGTGCCAGCAGCCGAGGGGGAAACACTGAAGCTTTCTTT
TRBD1 TRBJ2-7 TRBV7-2 - CASRPGTGPSYEQYF TGTGCCAGCAGGCCCGGGACAGGGCCCTCCTACGAGCAGTACTTC
- TRBJ1-1 TRBV7-2 - CASSLQGSRLNTEAFF TGTGCCAGCAGCTTACAGGGTTCCCGATTGAACACTGAAGCTTTCTTT
- TRBJ2-1 TRBV28 - CASSLSEFGSHEQFF TGTGCCAGCAGTTTATCCGAGTTCGGGTCGCATGAGCAGTTCTTC
- TRBJ2-2 TRBV9 - CASSPSADTGELFF TGTGCCAGCAGCCCCTCTGCGGACACCGGGGAGCTGTTTTTT
TRBD2 TRBJ2-7 TRBV4-2 - CASSQPPGLAGGSHEQYF TGTGCCAGCAGCCAACCTCCGGGACTAGCGGGAGGATCCCACGAGCAGTACTTC
- TRBJ2-7 TRBV5-1 once CASSPGAHRDTGYEQYF TGCGCCAGCAGCCCTGGGGCCCACCGGGACACCGGTTACGAGCAGTACTTC
TRBD1 TRBJ1-1 TRBV5-6 - CASSHWTGRAFF TGTGCCAGCAGCCACTGGACAGGGCGGGCTTTCTTT
- TRBJ2-7 TRBV5-6 - CASSLMGRVTHEQYF TGTGCCAGCAGCTTGATGGGCAGGGTAACCCACGAGCAGTACTTC
TRBD2 TRBJ2-2 TRBV29-1 - CSVEGAGGLSSTGELFF TGCAGCGTTGAAGGGGCCGGGGGACTAAGCTCCACCGGGGAGCTGTTTTTT
- TRBJ2-1 TRBV11-3 few CASSPEEDNEQFF TGTGCCAGCAGCCCAGAGGAGGACAATGAGCAGTTCTTC
- TRBJ2-7 TRBV4-3 - CASSQSRVAYEQYF TGCGCCAGCAGCCAATCCCGTGTCGCGTACGAGCAGTACTTC
- TRBJ2-1 TRBV7-3 - CASSLMGGNRGTNEQFF TGTGCCAGCAGCTTAATGGGGGGCAACAGGGGTACGAATGAGCAGTTCTTC
TRBD1 TRBJ2-3 TRBV29-1 - CSVTAETGGSDTQYF TGCAGCGTGACTGCCGAGACAGGGGGGTCGGATACGCAGTATTTT
TRBD2 TRBJ2-1 TRBV29-1 - CSAVGTSGRVAYNEQFF TGCAGCGCCGTCGGGACTAGCGGGAGGGTTGCCTACAATGAGCAGTTCTTC
- TRBJ2-3 TRBV5-1 few CASSLELADTQYF TGCGCCAGCAGCTTGGAGCTAGCAGATACGCAGTATTTT
TRBD2 TRBJ2-7 TRBV11-2 few CASSPRGGGSEQYF TGTGCCAGCAGCCCCCGGGGGGGAGGGTCCGAGCAGTACTTC